The 6 T cell receptor beta chains below all came from one sample that was sequenced in a study of blood T cell repertoires in COVID-19. The method was immunoSEQ multiplex PCR; TCRdb's version includes in-frame clones alone and lacks a portion of them. The table shows 470,000 or so clones, with around 89% occurring only once. The sample taken for sequencing was peripheral blood. These TCRs come from a woman aged 25 to 45 with acute or convalescent COVID-19.

On this clone: Other DNA sequences in the sample encode the same CDR3. J is TRBJ2-1 and V is TRBV18, with 9 bases fitting TRBD1. Germline CDR1 and CDR2: KGHSH and LQKENI. This CDR3 region has 15 residues. With V trimmed by 0 bases and J by 4 bases, 1 base remained unmatched. The CDR3, as DNA: TGTGCCAGCTCACCACCTGGGACAGGGTACAATGAGCAGTTCTTC. It encodes CASSPPGTGYNEQFF. Combining the CDR3 with reference TRBV18 and TRBJ2-1 gives the whole variable domain NAGVMQNPRHLVRRRGQEARLRCSPMKGHSHVYWYRQLPEEGLKFMVYLQKENIIDESGMPKERFSAEFPKEGPSILRIQQVVRGDSAAYFCASSPPGTGYNEQFFGPGTRLTVL.

This rearrangement joins TRBV7-2 to TRBJ2-5; 12 nucleotides align to TRBD2. V was clipped by 3 bases and J by 5 bases; unmatched bases: 7. Looked up from germline, CDR1 is SGHTA and CDR2 is FQGNSA. The CDR3 has 16 residues. DNA of the CDR3: TGTGCCAGCAGCTTGCTCCGGACTAGCGGGACGGAGACCCAGTACTTC. Translation: CASSLLRTSGTETQYF.

The chain links TRBV7-2 to TRBJ1-5; weak D call: TRBD1 (6 bases). Germline V lookup: CDR1 SGHTA, CDR2 FQGNSA. Between the trimmed V and J ends, which lost 5 bases and 6 bases, there was a span of 17 bases. The CDR3 sequence is 15 residues long. DNA for the CDR3: TGTGCCAGCAGCGCGGCGGGAGGGGGGAGTCAGCCCCAGCATTTT. It encodes CASSAAGGGSQPQHF.

The CDR3 region is CAWSLLEGAGYGYTF. Here the CDR3 DNA reads TGTGCCTGGAGCCTCCTTGAGGGGGCTGGCTATGGCTACACCTTC. The genes are TRBV30 and TRBJ1-2, with TRBD1 matching over 7 bases. This CDR3 is 15 amino acids long. Per germline, CDR1 GTSNPN and CDR2 SVGIG (reference sequence). The trim removed 3 bases at V and 4 bases at J, leaving 11 bases unmatched.

The table lists this clone with a count of one. The chain uses TRBV6-5 and TRBJ2-7; 7 nucleotides agree with TRBD1. The V gene end was trimmed by 6 bases and the J gene end by 4 bases; junction bases not matched to a gene: 3. Germline values: CDR1 MNHEY, CDR2 SVGAGI. This CDR3 contains 12 residues. The CDR3 spells CASSGTVYEQYF. The CDR3 DNA sequence: TGTGCCAGCAGCGGGACAGTTTACGAGCAGTACTTC.

This clone was counted once. The chain employs TRBV7-2 and TRBJ1-1, with 8 positions matching TRBD1. V was clipped by 4 bases and J by 5 bases; unmatched bases: 9. CDR3 size: 15 residues. Germline CDR1 SGHTA, CDR2 FQGNSA. CDR3 loop: CASSSTGAGSTEAFF. The CDR3 DNA is TGTGCCAGCAGCTCGACAGGGGCAGGTTCGACTGAAGCTTTCTTT.